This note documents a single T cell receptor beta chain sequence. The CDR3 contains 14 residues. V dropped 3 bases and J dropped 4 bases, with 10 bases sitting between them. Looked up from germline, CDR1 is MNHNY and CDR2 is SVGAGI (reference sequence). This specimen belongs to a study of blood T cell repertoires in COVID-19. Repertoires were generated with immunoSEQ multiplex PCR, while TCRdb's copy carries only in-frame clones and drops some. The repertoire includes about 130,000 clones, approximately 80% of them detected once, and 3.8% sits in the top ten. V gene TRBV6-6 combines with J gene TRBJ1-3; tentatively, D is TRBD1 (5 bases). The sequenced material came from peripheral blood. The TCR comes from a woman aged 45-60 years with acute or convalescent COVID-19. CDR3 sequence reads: CASSYAGSGNTIYF. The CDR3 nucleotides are TGTGCCAGCAGTTATGCAGGGTCGGGAAACACCATATATTTT.